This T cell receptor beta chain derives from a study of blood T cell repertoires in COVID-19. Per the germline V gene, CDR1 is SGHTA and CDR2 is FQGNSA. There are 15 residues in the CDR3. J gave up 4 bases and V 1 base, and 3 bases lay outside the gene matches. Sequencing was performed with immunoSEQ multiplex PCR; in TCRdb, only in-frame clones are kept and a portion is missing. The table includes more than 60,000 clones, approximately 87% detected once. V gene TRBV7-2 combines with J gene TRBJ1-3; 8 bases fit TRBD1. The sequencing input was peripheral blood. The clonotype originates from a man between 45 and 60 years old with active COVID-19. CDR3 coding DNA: TGTGCCAGCAGCTTAGAGTCAGGGGGCGGAAACACCATATATTTT. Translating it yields CASSLESGGGNTIYF. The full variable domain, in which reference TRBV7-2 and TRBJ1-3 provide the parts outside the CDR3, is GAGVSQSPSNKVTEKGKDVELRCDPISGHTALYWYRQSLGQGLEFLIYFQGNSAPDKSGLPSDRFSAERTGGSVSTLTIQRTQQEDSAVYLCASSLESGGGNTIYFGEGSWLTVV.